This T cell receptor (beta chain) was observed in a study of response to subunit inactivated influenza vaccine. Germline CDR1 and CDR2: MNHNS and SASEGT. Losses at the gene ends were 5 bases for V and 7 bases for J; bases not matched to a gene: 5. The CDR3 totals 15 residues. This clonotype was recorded a few times. Its antigen is unknown. Regarding the study as a whole: The authors proposed limited new T cell recruitment per seasonal influenza vaccination.

Via MiXCR, TCRdb re-called the RT-PCR reads, giving one row per CDR3 protein. The sample shows roughly 290,000 distinct CDR3 sequences, around a fifth of them seen only once. The rearrangement links TRBV6-1 to TRBJ2-1; TRBD2 matches 13 bases. The receptor's source is a man between 50 and 70 years old who received an inactivated influenza vaccine. This specimen was PBMCs from blood, taken approximately 20 months after vaccination. CDR3 in DNA: TGTGCCAGCAGTAGGACTAGCGGGAGTTTTAATGAGCAGTTCTTC. This translates into CASSRTSGSFNEQFF.